One sample yielded the 28 T cell receptor beta chains listed below, sequenced in a study of T cells in Graves' hyperthyroidism and ophthalmopathy (dated 2019 in TCRdb). Library preparation used multiplex PCR. TCRdb shows the sequencer as Illumina HiSeq 2000. The TCR beta CDR3 regions were amplified from RNA transcripts. The first round of RT-PCR for the TCR CDR3 was performed with the HTBI primer set and the Qiagen OneStep RT-PCR kit. The public reads were run again by TCRdb, first through fastp at Q25 and then through MiXCR, and only productive beta chains were kept. Rows matching on CDR3 protein sequence are summarized as one entry with the most common DNA and genes. The sample profile shows fewer than 300,000 distinct CDR3 sequences; 25% to 30% of them were found once. Together, the top ten hold about 30% of the sample. The sample consisted of blood. Every receptor here comes from a man aged 40-49 years with Graves' hyperthyroidism that later progressed to Graves' ophthalmopathy.

In its sample, this clonotype was seen a few times. This chain links TRBV7-9 with TRBJ2-5; 15 nucleotides line up with TRBD2. Germline V CDR1 and CDR2: SEHNR, FQNEAQ (reference sequence). V dropped 5 bases and J dropped 8; count of bases not matched to a gene: 9. The CDR3 has 16 amino acids. CDR3 nucleotides: TGTGCCAGCAGCACTCCTGGGACTAGCGGGGGGCTTACCCAGTACTTC. Translating gives CASSTPGTSGGLTQYF.

The chain links TRBV12-3 or TRBV12-4 to TRBJ2-5; 10 nucleotides match TRBD1. The ends lost 3 bases at V and 3 bases at J; junction bases unmatched: 1. There are 14 residues in the CDR3. This CDR3 is CASSLGTGEETQYF. The CDR3 DNA reads as TGTGCCAGCAGTTTGGGGACAGGGGAAGAGACCCAGTACTTC.

Ten or more counts support this clonotype. This sequence joins TRBV3-1 and TRBJ1-1, with D unresolved. Germline loops: CDR1 LGHDT, CDR2 YNNKEL (reference sequence). The V and J ends lost 0 bases and 2 bases respectively, with 10 bases between them. The length of the CDR3 is 15 residues. CDR3 bases: TGTGCCAGCAGCCAAGATGTGCGGTTTAACACTGAAGCTTTCTTT. Amino acid sequence: CASSQDVRFNTEAFF.

This clonotype was seen many times. This chain uses TRBV10-3 with TRBJ1-5; D possibly corresponds to TRBD1 (5 bases). The germline V gene encodes CDR1 ENHRY and CDR2 SYGVKD. Trimming cost V 3 bases and J 0 bases, with 12 bases left between them. The CDR3 has 16 residues. The DNA of the CDR3 is TGTGCCATCAGTGATTCGGGGGAGAGTAGCAATCAGCCCCAGCATTTT. Encoded protein: CAISDSGESSNQPQHF.

This clonotype came up many times. The chain combines TRBV24-1 with TRBJ1-3; a weak D match, TRBD1 (6 bases). V shed 5 bases and J shed 0 bases, with 13 bases lying between them. Germline V gene sequence: CDR1 KGHDR, CDR2 SFDVKD. The CDR3 loop spans 16 amino acids. Here the CDR3 reads CATSGFGQISGNTIYF. CDR3 bases: TGTGCCACCAGTGGTTTCGGACAGATCTCTGGAAACACCATATATTTT.

This clonotype was seen many times. The chain joins TRBV7-2 to TRBJ2-7; D unclear. CDR3 size: 11 residues. The germline CDR1 and CDR2 sequences are SGHTA and FQGNSA. V shed 6 bases and J shed 3 bases, with 6 bases lying between them. CDR3 region: CASSFLYEQYF. The CDR3 DNA reads as TGTGCCAGCAGTTTCCTCTACGAGCAGTACTTC.

Many counts were recorded for this clonotype. This rearrangement joins TRBV6-1 to TRBJ2-1; D gene unclear. The CDR3 contains 11 residues. V lost 5 bases and J lost 8, with 7 bases in between. Germline CDR1 and CDR2: MNHNS and SASEGT. The CDR3 loop reads CASSRMDEQFF. In DNA form, the CDR3 reads TGTGCCAGCAGTAGGATGGATGAGCAGTTCTTC.

The genes are TRBV7-3 and TRBJ1-6; TRBD1 might be the D (6 bases). The CDR3 runs 14 residues. Deletions cut 6 bases from V and 5 bases from J, with 11 bases between. Germline V lookup: CDR1 SGHTA, CDR2 FQGTGA. DNA of the CDR3: TGTGCCAGCAGTCAGGGGCAGAATAATTCACCCCTCCACTTT. Translation: CASSQGQNNSPLHF. The full variable domain, completed using reference TRBV7-3 and TRBJ1-6, is GAGVSQTPSNKVTEKGKYVELRCDPISGHTALYWYRQSLGQGPEFLIYFQGTGAADDSGLPNDRFFAVRPEGSVSTLKIQRTERGDSAVYLCASSQGQNNSPLHFGNGTRLTVT.

This clonotype was seen repeatedly, ten times or more. This sequence joins TRBV19 and TRBJ2-7; D tentatively reads TRBD1 or TRBD2 (6 bases each). CDR3 length: 14 amino acids. Germline CDR1 LNHDA, CDR2 SQIVND (reference sequence). With 3 bases removed from V and 4 bases from J, the gap between germline ends came to 13 bases. Written as DNA, the CDR3 is TGTGCCAGTAGTATCAGGGGACTTGAGTACGAGCAGTACTTC. Protein product: CASSIRGLEYEQYF. Full variable domain (missing parts from reference TRBV19 and TRBJ2-7): DGGITQSPKYLFRKEGQNVTLSCEQNLNHDAMYWYRQDPGQGLRLIYYSQIVNDFQKGDIAEGYSVSREKKESFPLTVTSAQKNPTAFYLCASSIRGLEYEQYFGPGTRLTVT.

This sequence joins TRBV6-5 and TRBJ1-1; 7 bases fit TRBD1. The CDR3 is made up of 16 amino acids. Trimming at V came to 2 bases and at J to 2 bases, leaving 8 bases not matched to a gene. CDR1 is MNHEY and CDR2 is SVGAGI in the germline V gene. The CDR3 bases are TGTGCCAGCAGTTACCAAAGGGACAGCCAAAACACTGAAGCTTTCTTT. Translated: CASSYQRDSQNTEAFF.

This clonotype was recorded at least ten times. The V and J genes are TRBV27 and TRBJ1-1; D gene unclear. The CDR3 extends over 13 amino acids. Germline values: CDR1 MNHEY, CDR2 SMNVEV (reference sequence). The V and J ends lost 8 bases and 7 bases respectively, with 17 bases between them. The CDR3 here is CASRPGLPSEAFF. CDR3 in DNA: TGTGCCAGCCGACCGGGGTTACCAAGTGAAGCTTTCTTT.

Of note for this clonotype: A much larger clone sits a single nucleotide away, making a read error possible. This chain uses TRBV7-2 with TRBJ2-7; D is possibly TRBD1 or TRBD2 (5 bases each). This CDR3 region has 15 residues. Between the trimmed V and J ends, which lost 4 bases and 4 bases, there was a span of 17 bases. Per the germline V gene, CDR1 is SGHTA and CDR2 is FQGNSA. CDR3 in DNA: TGTGCCAGCAGCTCACAACAGTGGGGGATATACGAGCAGTACTTC. Its protein product is CASSSQQWGIYEQYF.

This clonotype was seen ten or more times. The rearrangement joins TRBV7-9 to TRBJ1-2; D unclear. The V and J ends lost 5 bases and 6 bases respectively, with 16 bases between them. Germline CDR1 is SEHNR and CDR2 is FQNEAQ (reference sequence). The CDR3 is 14 residues long. CDR3 coding DNA: TGTGCCAGCAGCCCCATGGCCGGAAGGGATGGCTACACCTTC. Translation gives CASSPMAGRDGYTF.

This clonotype was seen ten or more times. This chain links TRBV5-1 with TRBJ1-1, with 11 bases fitting TRBD1. Germline V CDR1 and CDR2: SGHRS, YFSETQ. V was clipped by 6 bases and J by 7 bases; unmatched bases: 5. The length of the CDR3 is 13 residues. CDR3 sequence: CASTWTGGGEAFF. CDR3 coding DNA: TGCGCCAGCACCTGGACAGGGGGCGGTGAAGCTTTCTTT.

Many counts were recorded for this clonotype. The CDR3 sequence is CASSESDGLYEQYF. The CDR3 DNA reads as TGTGCCAGCAGTGAATCTGACGGGCTTTACGAGCAGTACTTC. The chain is built from TRBV6-1 and TRBJ2-7; unclear D gene. The CDR3 loop spans 14 amino acids. Germline CDR1 and CDR2: MNHNS and SASEGT. V shed 2 bases and J shed 4 bases, with 12 bases lying between them.

Ten or more counts support this clonotype. The chain couples TRBV19 to TRBJ1-5; D is undetermined. Looked up from germline, CDR1 is LNHDA and CDR2 is SQIVND (reference sequence). Trimming removed 2 bases at V and 2 bases at J, with 7 bases between. The CDR3 contains 14 residues. This chain's CDR3 is CASSIRVGNQPQHF. For the CDR3, the DNA is TGTGCCAGTAGTATACGGGTCGGCAATCAGCCCCAGCATTTT. Combining the CDR3 with reference TRBV19 and TRBJ1-5 gives the whole variable domain DGGITQSPKYLFRKEGQNVTLSCEQNLNHDAMYWYRQDPGQGLRLIYYSQIVNDFQKGDIAEGYSVSREKKESFPLTVTSAQKNPTAFYLCASSIRVGNQPQHFGDGTRLSIL.

The sample holds many counts of this clonotype. V usage is TRBV2 and J usage is TRBJ2-2; TRBD2 aligns across 9 bases. CDR3 size: 15 residues. CDR1 SNHLY and CDR2 FYNNEI come from the germline V gene. The trim removed 4 bases at V and 6 bases at J, leaving 6 bases unmatched. The CDR3 loop is CASSGSLAGPGELFF. CDR3 bases: TGTGCCAGCAGTGGTTCCCTAGCGGGGCCCGGGGAGCTGTTTTTT.

The chain is built from TRBV9 and TRBJ2-7; D perhaps matches TRBD2 (5 bases). Trimming cost V 3 bases and J 6 bases, with 19 bases left between them. Germline V CDR1 and CDR2: SGDLS, YYNGEE. The CDR3 length is 15 residues. CDR3 residues: CASSAEPDLGPEQYF. The DNA for the CDR3 is TGTGCCAGCAGCGCCGAGCCGGACTTAGGTCCCGAGCAGTACTTC. Based on the CDR3 plus reference TRBV9 and TRBJ2-7, the full variable domain is DSGVTQTPKHLITATGQRVTLRCSPRSGDLSVYWYQQSLDQGLQFLIQYYNGEERAKGNILERFSAQQFPDLHSELNLSSLELGDSALYFCASSAEPDLGPEQYFGPGTRLTVT.

This clonotype was seen ten or more times. V is TRBV3-1 and J is TRBJ2-7; D remains unclear. The CDR3 is 12 residues long. V lost 4 bases and J lost 5, with 9 bases in between. Germline V gene data show CDR1 as LGHDT and CDR2 as YNNKEL (reference sequence). The CDR3: CASSRTRNEQYF. CDR3 DNA: TGTGCCAGCAGCCGAACCCGCAACGAGCAGTACTTC.

The chain couples TRBV5-1 to TRBJ2-2; a weak D match, TRBD2 (5 bases). The CDR3 length is 15 residues. Germline CDR1 reads SGHRS; CDR2 reads YFSETQ. Trimming shortened V by 1 base and J by 5 bases, and 12 bases separated the two germline ends. Written as DNA, the CDR3 is TGCGCCAGCAGCTTGCTCCAGACGGGGACCGGGGAGCTGTTTTTT. It codes for CASSLLQTGTGELFF.

This clonotype occurred many times. The V gene is TRBV5-1, the J gene TRBJ2-7; D remains ambiguous. V shed 0 bases and J shed 6 bases, with 4 bases lying between them. This CDR3 comprises 11 residues. The V gene's germline CDR1 is SGHRS and CDR2 YFSETQ. CDR3: CASSLESEQYF. DNA for the CDR3: TGCGCCAGCAGCTTGGAGAGCGAGCAGTACTTC.

This chain uses TRBV6-2 or TRBV6-3 with TRBJ2-3; D is unclear. There are 13 residues in the CDR3. Trimming removed 7 bases from V and 0 bases from J, with 8 bases in between. Per the germline V gene, CDR1 is MNHEY and CDR2 is SVGEGT. The CDR3 DNA reads TGTGCCAGCAAGCCAACTAGCACAGATACGCAGTATTTT. This gives the protein CASKPTSTDTQYF.

V gene TRBV7-2 combines with J gene TRBJ2-2; 8 nucleotides align to TRBD2. Germline V lookup: CDR1 SGHTA, CDR2 FQGNSA. With 3 bases clipped from V and 4 bases from J, the junction kept 4 bases outside the gene matches. This CDR3 is built from 15 residues. The CDR3 loop is CASSLGGRPTGELFF. DNA of the CDR3: TGTGCCAGCAGCTTGGGCGGGAGGCCCACCGGGGAGCTGTTTTTT.

This chain joins TRBV12-3 or TRBV12-4 and TRBJ2-2; D is perhaps TRBD1 (5 bases). Trimming took off 1 base at V and 6 bases at J, with 9 bases between the two ends. The CDR3 has 14 residues. The CDR3 coding sequence is TGTGCCAGCAGTTTAGGGGGCGCAGCCGGGGAGCTGTTTTTT. Encoded protein: CASSLGGAAGELFF.

Of note for this clonotype: It may be a read error: a sequence one base away is much more abundant. The CDR3 protein is CASSEANQPQHF. Written as DNA, the CDR3 is TGTGCCAGCAGTGAAGCCAATCAGCCCCAGCATTTT. This chain links TRBV6-1 with TRBJ1-5; D ambiguous. With 0 bases removed from V and 3 bases from J, the gap between germline ends came to 0 bases. Germline assignment: CDR1 MNHNS and CDR2 SASEGT. The CDR3 spans 12 residues.

This clonotype was picked up many times. The rearrangement joins TRBV2 to TRBJ1-5; D gene uncertain. The CDR3 contains 14 residues. The ends were cut back, 3 bases at V and 0 bases at J, with 6 bases in the middle. CDR1 SNHLY and CDR2 FYNNEI come from the germline V gene. The CDR3, as DNA: TGTGCCAGCAGTGAGGGTTATAGCAATCAGCCCCAGCATTTT. Protein: CASSEGYSNQPQHF.

This clonotype has a handful of counts. The chain recombines TRBV20-1 with TRBJ2-7; D gene uncertain. Per germline, CDR1 DFQATT and CDR2 SNEGSKA (reference sequence). Trimming pared 0 bases from V and 2 bases from J, leaving 8 bases between. This CDR3 has 13 residues. CDR3 loop: CSARERSPYEQYF. The CDR3 region has the DNA TGCAGTGCTAGAGAGCGCAGCCCCTACGAGCAGTACTTC.

This clonotype was found many times. This chain uses TRBV7-3 with TRBJ2-5; TRBD2 matches 13 bases. This CDR3 is built from 17 residues. CDR1 SGHTA and CDR2 FQGTGA come from the germline V gene. V trimming: 0 bases; J trimming: 5 bases; junction bases outside the gene matches: 6. This CDR3 reads CASSLTGLAGAWETQYF. DNA of the CDR3: TGTGCCAGCAGCTTAACCGGACTAGCGGGAGCTTGGGAGACCCAGTACTTC.